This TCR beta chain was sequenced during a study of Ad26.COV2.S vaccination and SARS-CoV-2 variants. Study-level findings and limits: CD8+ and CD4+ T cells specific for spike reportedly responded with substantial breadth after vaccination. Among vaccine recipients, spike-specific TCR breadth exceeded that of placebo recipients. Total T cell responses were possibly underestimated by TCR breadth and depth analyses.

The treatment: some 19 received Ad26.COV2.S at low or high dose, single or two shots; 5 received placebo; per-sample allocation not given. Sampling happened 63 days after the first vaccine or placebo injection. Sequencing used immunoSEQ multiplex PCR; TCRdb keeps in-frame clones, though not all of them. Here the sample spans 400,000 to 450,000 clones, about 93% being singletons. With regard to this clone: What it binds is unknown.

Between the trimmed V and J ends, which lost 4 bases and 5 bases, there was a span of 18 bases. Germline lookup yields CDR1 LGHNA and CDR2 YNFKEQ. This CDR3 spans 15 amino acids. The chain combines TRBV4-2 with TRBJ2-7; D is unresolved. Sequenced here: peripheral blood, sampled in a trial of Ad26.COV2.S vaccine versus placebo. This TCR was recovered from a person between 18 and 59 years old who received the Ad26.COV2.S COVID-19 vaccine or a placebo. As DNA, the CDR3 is TGTGCCAGCAGCCGTTATAAGGGATCGGCGGACGAGCAGTACTTC. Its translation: CASSRYKGSADEQYF.